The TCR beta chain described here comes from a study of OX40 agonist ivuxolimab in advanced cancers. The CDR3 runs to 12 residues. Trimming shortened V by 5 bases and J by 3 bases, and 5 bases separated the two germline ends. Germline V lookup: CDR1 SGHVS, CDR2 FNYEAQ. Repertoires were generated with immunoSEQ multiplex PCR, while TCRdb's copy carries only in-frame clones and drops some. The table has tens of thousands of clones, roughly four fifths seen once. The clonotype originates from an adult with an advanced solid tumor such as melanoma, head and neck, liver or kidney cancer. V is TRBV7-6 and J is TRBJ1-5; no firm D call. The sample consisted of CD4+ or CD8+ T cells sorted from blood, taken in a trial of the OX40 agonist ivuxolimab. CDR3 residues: CASSPINQPQHF. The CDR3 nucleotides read TGTGCCAGCAGCCCCATCAATCAGCCCCAGCATTTT.